These 29 T cell receptor beta chains were sequenced from one sample in a study of T cell responses to AZD1222 COVID-19 vaccine. This table comes from immunoSEQ multiplex PCR, and its TCRdb copy is limited to in-frame clones, with some not included. The repertoire holds 100,000 to 150,000 clones, approximately 90% seen once, with less than 8.5% in the top ten. Specimen: peripheral blood, collected on day 0 of AZD1222 vaccination. The source is an adult in good health.

The chain links TRBV18 to TRBJ2-1, with 8 bases lining up with TRBD2. Germline V gene data show CDR1 as KGHSH and CDR2 as LQKENI. The CDR3 is 19 amino acids. The J segment lost 3 bases and the V segment lost 1 base, leaving 14 bases of the junction unmatched. CDR3: CASSPLGRGGTQNYNEQFF. The CDR3 nucleotides are TGTGCCAGCTCACCACTAGGCCGCGGGGGGACCCAAAACTACAATGAGCAGTTCTTC.

The chain uses TRBV2 and TRBJ1-4, with 7 bases identical to TRBD1. Per the germline V gene, CDR1 is SNHLY and CDR2 is FYNNEI. After removal of 5 bases from V and 5 bases from J, the junction contained 5 bases not matched to a gene. CDR3 length: 14 residues. The chain's CDR3 is CASSLDRPNEKLFF. DNA for the CDR3: TGTGCCAGCAGTCTGGACAGGCCCAATGAAAAACTGTTTTTT.

This chain uses TRBV19 with TRBJ2-1; 11 bases agree with TRBD2. CDR1 and CDR2 from the germline V gene are LNHDA and SQIVND (reference sequence). V trimming: 5 bases; J trimming: 6 bases; junction bases outside the gene matches: 3. This CDR3 contains 14 residues. DNA for the CDR3: TGTGCCAGTAGTTCTAGCGGGGGGTTCAATGAGCAGTTCTTC. Translated, it gives CASSSSGGFNEQFF.

The gene calls are TRBV7-9 and TRBJ1-4; 7 bases agree with TRBD1. The CDR3 extends over 15 amino acids. The ends lost 6 bases at V and 7 bases at J; junction bases unmatched: 11. CDR1 and CDR2 from the germline V gene are SEHNR and FQNEAQ (reference sequence). In DNA form, the CDR3 reads TGTGCCAGCAGGACCTACAGGGGCGGCACTGAAAAACTGTTTTTT. Protein: CASRTYRGGTEKLFF.

This clone was counted a few times. The chain joins TRBV24-1 to TRBJ1-5; D uncertain. Per the germline V gene, CDR1 is KGHDR and CDR2 is SFDVKD. The V gene lost 2 bases and the J gene lost 3 bases, with 4 bases spanning the gap. The CDR3 covers 13 residues. The CDR3 loop is CATSDYANQPQHF. For the CDR3, the DNA is TGTGCCACCAGTGATTATGCCAATCAGCCCCAGCATTTT.

The J gene is TRBJ1-6, the V gene TRBV27; D not certain. This CDR3 is built from 15 residues. Germline CDR1 is MNHEY and CDR2 is SMNVEV (reference sequence). The V and J ends lost 1 base and 7 bases respectively, with 11 bases between them. In DNA, the CDR3 is TGTGCCAGCAGTTTATTGACCGTCGGGAATTCACCCCTCCACTTT. Translation: CASSLLTVGNSPLHF.

The chain combines TRBV7-2 with TRBJ2-7; tentative D call: TRBD2 (5 bases). The CDR3 consists of 14 residues. From germline, CDR1 is SGHTA and CDR2 FQGNSA. The V end was cut by 5 bases, the J end by 0 bases, with 11 bases between. The CDR3 coding sequence is TGTGCCAGCAGCGCCAGCGGAAGCTCCTACGAGCAGTACTTC. Its protein product is CASSASGSSYEQYF.

The rearrangement joins TRBV7-2 to TRBJ2-7; D unresolved. Germline values: CDR1 SGHTA, CDR2 FQGNSA. V lost 5 bases, J lost 6 bases, and 14 bases lay in between. The CDR3 contains 13 residues. CDR3 in amino acids: CASSVTWGSEQYF. The CDR3 DNA follows: TGTGCCAGCAGCGTGACATGGGGATCCGAGCAGTACTTC.

This clone showed up just once. The chain couples TRBV10-3 to TRBJ1-2, with TRBD1 matching over 12 bases. The ends lost 6 bases at V and 2 bases at J; junction bases unmatched: 10. The CDR3 has 17 amino acids. Germline loops: CDR1 ENHRY, CDR2 SYGVKD. CDR3 sequence reads: CAISPDGTGGPNYGYTF. Here the CDR3 DNA reads TGTGCCATCAGCCCCGATGGGACAGGGGGCCCCAACTATGGCTACACCTTC.

The chain uses TRBV30 and TRBJ1-4; D is undetermined. The CDR3 is 14 amino acids. The germline V gene has CDR1 GTSNPN and CDR2 SVGIG (reference sequence). Trimming cost V 3 bases and J 7 bases, with 15 bases left between them. This CDR3 is CAWRGGTATEKLFF. For the CDR3, the DNA is TGTGCCTGGAGGGGAGGAACAGCGACTGAAAAACTGTTTTTT.

This chain joins TRBV21-1 and TRBJ2-3; the table's D gene call, TRBD2, was not cross checked with the DNA. TRBV21-1 is tagged as a pseudogene. There are 17 residues in the CDR3. The CDR3 reads CASSKSTSGGYTDTQYF. CDR3 nucleotides: TGTGCCAGCAGCAAATCAACTAGCGGGGGATACACAGATACGCAGTATTTT.

CDR3 in amino acids: CASSLVDEKEQYF. CDR3 nucleotides: TGTGCCAGCAGCTTGGTGGACGAGAAAGAGCAGTACTTC. The chain uses TRBV5-4 and TRBJ2-7; no firm D call. The length of the CDR3 is 13 residues. Germline V gene sequence: CDR1 SGHNT, CDR2 YYREEE (reference sequence). V lost 0 bases and J lost 7, with 11 bases in between.

This chain links TRBV27 with TRBJ1-1; TRBD1 is a possible D gene (5 bases). CDR1 and CDR2 from the germline V gene are MNHEY and SMNVEV (reference sequence). V dropped 3 bases and J dropped 1 base, with 9 bases sitting between them. This CDR3 is 14 amino acids long. CDR3 protein: CASSLGVRNTEAFF. The CDR3 DNA follows: TGTGCCAGCAGTTTGGGGGTAAGGAACACTGAAGCTTTCTTT.

The chain combines TRBV11-2 with TRBJ2-7; a possible D gene is TRBD1 (6 bases). From germline, CDR1 is SGHAT and CDR2 FQNNGV. There are 14 residues in the CDR3. The germline V and J ends were trimmed by 2 bases and 2 bases, with 10 bases remaining between them. In DNA, the CDR3 is TGTGCCAGCAGCTTACTGGACAGTACCTACGAGCAGTACTTC. It codes for CASSLLDSTYEQYF.

The CDR3 DNA reads TGCAGCGCGCCCTCAGGGGGCTACAATGAGCAGTTCTTC. This gives the protein CSAPSGGYNEQFF. The gene calls are TRBV29-1 and TRBJ2-1; 7 nucleotides agree with TRBD1. Germline V CDR1 and CDR2: SQVTM, ANQGSEA. V was pared by 7 bases and J by 3 bases, with 6 bases of the junction left unmatched. The CDR3 consists of 13 residues.

V is TRBV6-1 and J is TRBJ2-3; TRBD2 is a possible D gene (6 bases). Germline CDR1 MNHNS, CDR2 SASEGT. The ends were cut back, 2 bases at V and 8 bases at J, with 8 bases in the middle. This CDR3 region has 12 residues. CDR3 sequence: CASSELGGTQYF. Here the CDR3 DNA reads TGTGCCAGCAGTGAATTGGGGGGTACGCAGTATTTT.

The chain has TRBV18 and TRBJ2-5; 7 bases are shared with TRBD2. This CDR3 spans 16 amino acids. V lost 3 bases and J lost 2; bases outside the gene matches: 9. Germline lookup yields CDR1 KGHSH and CDR2 LQKENI. CDR3 region: CASSPTGGTVQETQYF. The CDR3 DNA follows: TGTGCCAGCTCACCCACCGGGGGGACGGTACAAGAGACCCAGTACTTC.

This CDR3 is CASSQDLVGYGYTF. In DNA form, the CDR3 reads TGTGCCAGCAGCCAAGATCTAGTAGGGTATGGCTACACCTTC. The V and J genes are TRBV4-2 and TRBJ1-2, with D unresolved. The V gene lost 0 bases and the J gene lost 5 bases, with 10 bases spanning the gap. The CDR3 covers 14 residues. Germline assignment: CDR1 LGHNA and CDR2 YNFKEQ.

This chain uses TRBV11-2 with TRBJ2-1; no clear D gene. V was cut by 9 bases and J by 5 bases, with 14 bases left in between. Germline CDR1 is SGHAT and CDR2 is FQNNGV. There are 13 residues in the CDR3. CDR3 sequence (DNA): TGTGCCAGTAGACTGGGCACTAACAATGAGCAGTTCTTC. It codes for CASRLGTNNEQFF.

The gene calls are TRBV7-9 and TRBJ1-5, with 11 positions matching TRBD1. From germline, CDR1 is SEHNR and CDR2 FQNEAQ (reference sequence). CDR3 length equals 14 residues. The V and J ends lost 4 bases and 6 bases, in that order; junction bases with no gene match: 2. The CDR3 loop reads CASSSGQGAQPQHF. DNA for the CDR3: TGTGCCAGCAGCTCCGGACAGGGGGCTCAGCCCCAGCATTTT.

In its sample, this clone was seen once. This chain uses TRBV27 with TRBJ1-1, with unresolved D. V lost 2 bases to trimming and J lost 1 base, with 8 bases between them. From germline, CDR1 is MNHEY and CDR2 SMNVEV (reference sequence). This CDR3 has 14 amino acids. CDR3 bases: TGTGCCAGCAGTTTAGTTTCGGCGAACACTGAAGCTTTCTTT. This codes for CASSLVSANTEAFF.

The chain combines TRBV10-3 with TRBJ1-6, with D tentatively TRBD1 (6 bases). V dropped 2 bases and J dropped 14 bases, with 16 bases sitting between them. CDR1 and CDR2 (germline): ENHRY, SYGVKD. The CDR3 consists of 14 residues. In DNA form, the CDR3 reads TGTGCCATCAGTGAGCTGGGAGGGGGAGTATCCCTCCACTTT. Translated, it gives CAISELGGGVSLHF.

The genes are TRBV5-4 and TRBJ1-4, with D possibly being TRBD1 (5 bases). Trimming pared 8 bases from V and 9 bases from J, leaving 17 bases between. From germline, CDR1 is SGHNT and CDR2 YYREEE (reference sequence). The CDR3 consists of 13 residues. The CDR3 protein is CASSGGHGKKLFF. The CDR3 DNA follows: TGTGCCAGTAGTGGGGGTCACGGGAAAAAACTGTTTTTT.

This clone was counted once. The CDR3 region is CAISEGIVPDKDTQYF. The CDR3 coding sequence is TGTGCCATCAGTGAGGGGATAGTCCCAGATAAAGATACGCAGTATTTT. J is TRBJ2-3 and V is TRBV10-3, with D unclear. The CDR3 sequence is 16 residues long. From germline, CDR1 is ENHRY and CDR2 SYGVKD. The V end was cut by 2 bases, the J end by 5 bases, with 17 bases between.

The chain couples TRBV27 to TRBJ2-3; 12 positions match TRBD1. V was pared by 2 bases and J by 10 bases, with 10 bases of the junction left unmatched. CDR1 is MNHEY and CDR2 is SMNVEV in the germline V gene (reference sequence). The CDR3 runs to 16 residues. CDR3 protein: CASSLGTGGAQWPQYF. CDR3 nucleotide sequence: TGTGCCAGCAGTTTAGGGACAGGGGGCGCTCAGTGGCCGCAGTATTTT.

The chain uses TRBV4-2 and TRBJ1-1; 8 nucleotides align to TRBD1. Germline values: CDR1 LGHNA, CDR2 YNFKEQ. The CDR3 runs to 15 residues. V lost 7 bases to trimming and J lost 4 bases; unmatched junction nucleotides: 11. CDR3 protein: CASTQTGEVFTEAFF. Here the CDR3 DNA reads TGTGCCAGCACCCAGACAGGGGAGGTATTCACTGAAGCTTTCTTT.

This chain uses TRBV5-6 with TRBJ2-2, with D perhaps TRBD1 (5 bases). There are 15 residues in the CDR3. Germline V gene lookup returns CDR1 SGHDT and CDR2 YYEEEE. V dropped 1 base and J dropped 3 bases, with 10 bases sitting between them. CDR3 amino acids: CASSLPGMDTGELFF. CDR3 DNA: TGTGCCAGCAGCTTGCCAGGGATGGACACCGGGGAGCTGTTTTTT.

Here the CDR3 reads CASSLGQGGTEAFF. CDR3 nucleotides: TGTGCCAGTAGTCTAGGACAGGGAGGAACTGAAGCTTTCTTT. The chain joins TRBV19 to TRBJ1-1; 8 nucleotides match TRBD1. Germline loops: CDR1 LNHDA, CDR2 SQIVND (reference sequence). J was trimmed by 5 bases and V by 5 bases; bases with no gene match: 7. CDR3 size: 14 residues.

The rearrangement joins TRBV6-2 or TRBV6-3 to TRBJ2-3, with D perhaps TRBD1 (6 bases). Trimming stripped 6 bases from V and 4 bases from J, with 20 bases between. CDR3 length: 16 residues. CDR1 and CDR2 (germline): MNHEY, SVGEGT. The CDR3 reads CASSSQRQGYADTQYF. CDR3 coding DNA: TGTGCCAGCAGCTCCCAGAGGCAGGGGTACGCAGATACGCAGTATTTT.